This TCR beta chain came from a study of blood T cell repertoires in COVID-19. About the research overall: From the United States, Italy and Spain came samples of acute and convalescent COVID-19. The cDNA or gDNA used as material had been derived from T cells, B-cell-depleted T cells, or PBMCs.

Authors' methods: Reference gene primer amplification in the assay estimated nucleated cell counts. Some clones are missing from TCRdb's copy, which holds only in-frame ones; the method was immunoSEQ multiplex PCR. V and J calls plus clone size are reproduced from that table; the DNA served to infer D and trimming. Counted here are about 82,000 clones, around four fifths occurring once; the ten biggest clones make up about a sixth. The CDR3 loop spans 17 amino acids. Trimming cost V 2 bases and J 5 bases; bases outside gene matches: 8. CDR1 is KGHSH, CDR2 LQKENI, per germline. The sequence derives from a man aged 80 or over with active or convalescent COVID-19. Sequences were obtained from peripheral blood. The J gene is TRBJ2-2, the V gene TRBV18, with TRBD1 matching over 10 bases. The CDR3 DNA reads as TGTGCCAGCTCACCAACCTGGGACAGGGGCCGAACCGGGGAGCTGTTTTTT. This translates into CASSPTWDRGRTGELFF.